The entry that follows covers one T cell receptor (beta chain) sequence. This specimen comes from a study of blood T cell repertoires in COVID-19. Original handling: How many nucleated cells were present was estimated from reference gene primer amplification. Assay: immunoSEQ multiplex PCR; the TCRdb copy retains only in-frame clones and omits some. That table supplies the V and J calls and clone size; D and trimming were determined from the DNA. The sample yields 350,000 to 550,000 clones, over 75% seen once. This CDR3 contains 20 residues. Participants were aged roughly 18 to 90 years, lived in under 25 US areas, and enrolled virtually.

The source is a man aged 30-40 years who had recovered from COVID-19. Sequencing used PBMCs or T cells enriched from blood (not recorded which). V and J are TRBV21-1 and TRBJ2-2; the table's TRBD2 call for D was not verified on the DNA. TRBV21-1 is a documented pseudogene. The CDR3 DNA is TGTGCCAGCAGCAAAGTAGGCGCCCCCCTACTAGCGGGTAACACCGGGGAGCTGTTTTTT. It translates to CASSKVGAPLLAGNTGELFF.